This T cell receptor beta chain was profiled in a study of shared clonotypes between healthy human individuals. Study-wide context: Each donor's CD8 memory used one plate, CD8 naive two, each CD4 subset three.

Genomic DNA belonging to each subset was distributed in equal measure over several immunoSEQ plates. The table came from immunoSEQ multiplex PCR; TCRdb's copy has only in-frame clones and leaves some out. The sample holds roughly 2,300,000 clones; about 90% are singletons and the top ten take around 0.38%. Study-wide results and caveats: Naive subsets typically showed greater estimated richness than memory subsets.

The germline gives CDR1 SGHDN, CDR2 FVKESK. V gave up 4 bases and J gave up 4 bases; unmatched junction bases: 2. CDR3 length equals 15 residues. Comment on this clone: Its antigen is unknown.

Sequencing was carried out using naive CD4+ T cells from PBMCs. Regarding subset: CD45RA+ positively selected. The chain has TRBV14 and TRBJ2-2; 11 nucleotides align to TRBD2. This sequence was found in a man aged 18 to 30 in good health. Some clones in this sample may be carry-over from other donors' samples. For the CDR3, the DNA is TGTGCCAGCAGCCTTACTAGCGGGGGCACCGGGGAGCTGTTTTTT. It is translated as CASSLTSGGTGELFF.